The T cell receptor (beta chain) under discussion was sequenced for a study of monozygotic twins with inflammatory bowel disease. Per germline, CDR1 DFQATT and CDR2 SNEGSKA (reference sequence). The CDR3 loop spans 12 amino acids. TCRdb reprocessed the 5' RACE reads and reports one entry per CDR3 protein, with no DNA. The repertoire table contains about 380,000 distinct CDR3 sequences. This TCR was recovered from a human donor with ulcerative colitis or Crohn's disease, or a healthy co-twin of an affected twin (not recorded which). The chain combines TRBV20-1 with TRBJ1-5. The sequenced sample was blood. The chain's CDR3 is CSARRLTQPQHF.